Each of the 4 T cell receptor beta chains below was sequenced from the same sample in a study of CD8 T cells in ankylosing spondylitis. TCRdb re-derived calls from the 5' RACE reads in MiXCR, one entry per CDR3 protein. The table shows over 75,000 distinct CDR3 sequences, with roughly 10% occurring only once. The sequenced sample was blood, either unsorted or a sorted T cell fraction (not recorded which). These receptors were taken from a male donor with ankylosing spondylitis or in good health (not recorded which).

This clonotype was observed at least ten times. The chain carries TRBV12-3 or TRBV12-4 and TRBJ2-3; 9 bases align to TRBD2. V shed 3 bases and J 4 bases; nucleotides not matched to a gene: 5. There are 15 residues in the CDR3. The CDR3 spells CASSFGGGAADTQYF. The DNA of the CDR3 is TGTGCCAGCAGTTTCGGCGGGGGGGCCGCAGATACGCAGTATTTT.

The table lists this clonotype with many counts. The genes are TRBV12-3 or TRBV12-4 and TRBJ2-2, with D perhaps being TRBD1 or TRBD2 (6 bases each). The CDR3 consists of 15 residues. V was trimmed by 3 bases and J by 5 bases, leaving 13 bases between them. CDR3 amino acids: CASSLGGNGTGELFF. DNA of the CDR3: TGTGCCAGCAGTTTGGGGGGCAACGGGACCGGGGAGCTGTTTTTT.

J is TRBJ2-3 and V is TRBV5-1; TRBD2 matches at 7 bases. This CDR3 is built from 16 residues. V shed 6 bases and J 0 bases; nucleotides not matched to a gene: 10. Germline V gene data show CDR1 as SGHRS and CDR2 as YFSETQ. DNA for the CDR3: TGCGCCAGCACGTCCGCATTGCGGGGGAGCACAGATACGCAGTATTTT. Translation gives CASTSALRGSTDTQYF.

The chain is built from TRBV7-9 and TRBJ2-1; 7 bases are shared with TRBD1. V shed 5 bases and J 5 bases; nucleotides not matched to a gene: 6. The CDR3 extends over 14 amino acids. Germline values: CDR1 SEHNR, CDR2 FQNEAQ (reference sequence). This chain's CDR3 is CASSPRDRDNEQFF. The CDR3 DNA sequence: TGTGCCAGCAGCCCCCGGGACAGAGACAATGAGCAGTTCTTC.